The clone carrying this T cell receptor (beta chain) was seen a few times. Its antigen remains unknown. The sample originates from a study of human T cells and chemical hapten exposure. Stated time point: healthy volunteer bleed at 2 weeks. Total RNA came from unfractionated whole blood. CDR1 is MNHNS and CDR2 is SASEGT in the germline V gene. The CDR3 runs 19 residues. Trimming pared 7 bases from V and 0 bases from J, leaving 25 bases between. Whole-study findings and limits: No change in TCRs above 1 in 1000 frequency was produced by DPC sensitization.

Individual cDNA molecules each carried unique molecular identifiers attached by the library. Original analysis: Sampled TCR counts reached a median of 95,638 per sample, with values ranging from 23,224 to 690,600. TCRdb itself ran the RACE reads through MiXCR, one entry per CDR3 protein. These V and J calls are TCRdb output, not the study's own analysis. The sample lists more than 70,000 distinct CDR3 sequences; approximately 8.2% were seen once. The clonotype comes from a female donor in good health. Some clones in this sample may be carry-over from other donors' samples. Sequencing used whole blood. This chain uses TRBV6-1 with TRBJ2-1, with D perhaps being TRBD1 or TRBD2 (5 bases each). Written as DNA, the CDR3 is TGTGCCAGCAAGGGTCGCACACTCCAGGGACCAAGCTCCTACAATGAGCAGTTCTTC. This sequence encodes CASKGRTLQGPSSYNEQFF.